This record covers a single T cell receptor beta chain. CDR3 size: 19 residues. Trimming took off 4 bases at V and 1 base at J, with 25 bases between the two ends. Per germline, CDR1 ENHRY and CDR2 SYGVKD. TCRdb's copy holds only in-frame clones and misses some; the assay was immunoSEQ multiplex PCR. Of about 64,000 clones in the sample, roughly 90% were seen once. The data were obtained in a study of OX40 agonist ivuxolimab in advanced cancers. This sequence was found in an adult with an advanced solid tumor such as melanoma, head and neck, liver or kidney cancer. The sample here was CD4+ or CD8+ T cells sorted from blood, taken in a trial of the OX40 agonist ivuxolimab. J is TRBJ2-5 and V is TRBV10-3; a weak D match, TRBD2 (6 bases). The CDR3 region is CAISGQVGVGGMGQETQYF. The CDR3, as DNA: TGTGCCATCAGTGGGCAAGTGGGGGTCGGCGGGATGGGCCAAGAGACCCAGTACTTC.